This T cell receptor (beta chain) emerged from a study of CD8 T cells in ankylosing spondylitis. General study findings and limits: A subset of motif variants has previously been described in the synovial fluid and blood of reactive arthritis. Clones tied to disease were said to be significantly enriched in matched ankylosing spondylitis synovial fluid. Disease-linked clones bore a CD8+ phenotype, appearing relatively rarely in peripheral blood.

The CDR3 covers 14 residues. Trimming removed 7 bases from V and 3 bases from J, with 14 bases in between. Germline V CDR1 and CDR2: LGHDT, YNNKEL (reference sequence). This clonotype was picked up many times. Its antigen is unidentified. Each CDR3 protein is one row after TCRdb ran MiXCR on the 5' RACE reads. In the table there are roughly 97,000 distinct CDR3 sequences, about 8% of which are singletons. The source of this sequence is a male donor with ankylosing spondylitis or in good health (not recorded which). The chain uses TRBV3-1 and TRBJ2-3; maybe TRBD2 (5 bases). The material sequenced was blood, either unsorted or a sorted T cell fraction (not recorded which). The CDR3 here is CASTAGLATDTQYF. In DNA form, the CDR3 reads TGTGCCAGCACCGCGGGCCTAGCAACAGATACGCAGTATTTT.